These 26 T cell receptor beta chains were all obtained from the same sample, sequenced in a study of blood T cell repertoires in COVID-19. The protocol was immunoSEQ multiplex PCR, while the TCRdb copy is restricted to in-frame clones and leaves out a portion. The table shows roughly 50,000 clones, with just under 80% occurring only once. Sequencing input: peripheral blood. The receptors were gathered from a human donor with active or convalescent COVID-19. The donor label of this sample is uncertain.

V gene TRBV5-6 combines with J gene TRBJ2-1, with D possibly TRBD2 on 5 matching bases. V was pared by 1 base and J by 9 bases, with 14 bases between. The CDR3 length is 14 residues. Germline V gives CDR1 SGHDT, CDR2 YYEEEE. The CDR3 sequence is CASSLTASGGEQFF. The CDR3 region has the DNA TGTGCCAGCAGCTTGACAGCCTCTGGAGGTGAGCAGTTCTTC.

V usage is TRBV9 and J usage is TRBJ1-4, with 7 bases fitting TRBD1. The CDR3 has 16 residues. Trimming took 3 bases from V and 4 from J; bases not matched to a gene: 9. CDR1 SGDLS and CDR2 YYNGEE come from the germline V gene. The CDR3 DNA reads as TGTGCCAGCAGCGCCAAAACGGGACAGCGTAATGAAAAACTGTTTTTT. Its translation is CASSAKTGQRNEKLFF.

There are a few counts of this clone. The gene calls are TRBV2 and TRBJ2-7; D might be TRBD2 (6 bases). V was trimmed by 3 bases and J by 3 bases, leaving 12 bases between them. The V gene's germline CDR1 is SNHLY and CDR2 FYNNEI. CDR3 length: 14 residues. The CDR3 protein is CASSDSGGYYEQYF. For the CDR3, the DNA is TGTGCCAGCAGTGATAGCGGAGGATACTACGAGCAGTACTTC.

This clone came up many times. In the same sample, other DNA sequences code for this CDR3. V is TRBV6-2 or TRBV6-3 and J is TRBJ2-7, with a weak D call TRBD1 (6 bases). CDR3 length equals 14 residues. V lost 6 bases, J lost 5 bases, and 17 bases lay in between. Per the germline V gene, CDR1 is MNHEY and CDR2 is SVGEGT. In DNA form, the CDR3 reads TGTGCCAGCAGCCGCCTGGCAGGGGCCCACGAGCAGTACTTC. Its translation is CASSRLAGAHEQYF.

J is TRBJ1-1 and V is TRBV5-6; D remains unclear. V was clipped by 4 bases and J by 7 bases, with 11 bases between them. The length of the CDR3 is 12 residues. Per germline, CDR1 SGHDT and CDR2 YYEEEE. The CDR3 loop reads CASSLKESEAFF. DNA for the CDR3: TGTGCCAGCAGCCTTAAGGAGAGTGAAGCTTTCTTT. Based on the CDR3 plus reference TRBV5-6 and TRBJ1-1, the full variable domain is DAGVTQSPTHLIKTRGQQVTLRCSPKSGHDTVSWYQQALGQGPQFIFQYYEEEERQRGNFPDRFSGHQFPNYSSELNVNALLLGDSALYLCASSLKESEAFFGQGTRLTVV.

This chain connects TRBV30 to TRBJ1-4; 11 positions match TRBD1. V gave up 2 bases and J gave up 7 bases; unmatched junction bases: 12. CDR3 length: 17 amino acids. The germline gives CDR1 GTSNPN, CDR2 SVGIG (reference sequence). CDR3 loop: CAWSPGQGATYGEKLFF. The CDR3 DNA reads as TGTGCCTGGAGTCCTGGACAGGGGGCGACTTACGGTGAAAAACTGTTTTTT. The full variable domain, completed using reference TRBV30 and TRBJ1-4, is SQTIHQWPATLVQPVGSPLSLECTVEGTSNPNLYWYRQAAGRGLQLLFYSVGIGQISSEVPQNLSASRPQDRQFILSSKKLLLSDSGFYLCAWSPGQGATYGEKLFFGSGTQLSVL.

As DNA, the CDR3 is TGTGCCAGCAGGCGGGTAGAGGGGACCCAGTACTTC. This encodes CASRRVEGTQYF. The V call is TRBV6-6, the J call TRBJ2-5, with D perhaps TRBD2 (5 bases). Per the germline V gene, CDR1 is MNHNY and CDR2 is SVGAGI (reference sequence). V lost 6 bases and J lost 7, with 12 bases in between. The length of the CDR3 is 12 residues.

This clone was seen a single time. The chain combines TRBV14 with TRBJ2-1; 7 bases map to TRBD1. The V and J ends lost 4 bases and 6 bases, in that order; junction bases with no gene match: 12. The CDR3 spans 16 residues. Germline lookup yields CDR1 SGHDN and CDR2 FVKESK. The CDR3 reads CASSRDILTGSNEQFF. The CDR3 bases are TGTGCCAGCAGCCGGGACATATTGACAGGGTCCAATGAGCAGTTCTTC.

This clone was seen a handful of times. This rearrangement joins TRBV5-1 to TRBJ1-1; 9 bases map to TRBD1. There are 17 residues in the CDR3. Per germline, CDR1 SGHRS and CDR2 YFSETQ. With V trimmed by 3 bases and J by 3 bases, 12 bases remained unmatched. In nucleotides, the CDR3 is TGCGCCAGCAGCTCCTCCGCCCAACAGGGGGCCGACACTGAAGCTTTCTTT. Translated: CASSSSAQQGADTEAFF.

The chain links TRBV11-2 to TRBJ2-7; TRBD2 matches 11 bases. The CDR3 is made up of 14 amino acids. CDR1 is SGHAT, CDR2 FQNNGV, per germline. V shed 4 bases, J shed 5 bases, and the junction held 4 bases outside the gene matches. The CDR3 spells CASSSGLAADEQYF. DNA of the CDR3: TGTGCCAGCAGCTCGGGACTAGCGGCCGACGAGCAGTACTTC.

The chain has TRBV11-2 and TRBJ1-2; D is possibly TRBD1 (5 bases). Germline V CDR1 and CDR2: SGHAT, FQNNGV. The CDR3 is made up of 13 amino acids. V lost 1 base and J 5 bases, leaving 8 bases between the germline ends. CDR3 sequence (DNA): TGTGCCAGCAGCTTAGGGGGGGTGTATGGCTACACCTTC. This codes for CASSLGGVYGYTF.

The V call is TRBV30, the J call TRBJ1-4; 7 bases are a match to TRBD1. Germline assignment: CDR1 GTSNPN and CDR2 SVGIG (reference sequence). The CDR3 is 15 residues long. V shed 3 bases and J 8 bases; nucleotides not matched to a gene: 12. CDR3 protein: CAWSQGGGFSEKLFF. CDR3 sequence (DNA): TGTGCCTGGAGCCAGGGGGGCGGGTTTTCAGAAAAACTGTTTTTT.

This clone was seen only a few times. The V and J genes are TRBV5-4 and TRBJ2-5; 8 bases fit TRBD1. Trimming removed 4 bases from V and 5 bases from J; junction bases left unmatched: 13. Germline CDR1 and CDR2: SGHNT and YYREEE (reference sequence). This CDR3 region has 16 residues. Here the CDR3 reads CASSPRGQAPGETQYF. The CDR3 bases are TGTGCCAGCAGCCCAAGGGGACAGGCCCCGGGGGAGACCCAGTACTTC.

This chain uses TRBV11-1 with TRBJ1-1; 11 nucleotides match TRBD1. The CDR3 sequence is 14 residues long. CDR1 is SGHAT and CDR2 is FQDESV in the germline V gene (reference sequence). The trim removed 5 bases at V and 5 bases at J, leaving 4 bases unmatched. CDR3 DNA: TGTGCCAGCAGCCGGACAGGGGGCCGGACTGAAGCTTTCTTT. This codes for CASSRTGGRTEAFF.

The V gene is TRBV7-6, the J gene TRBJ2-3, with 8 positions matching TRBD2. In germline, CDR1 is SGHVS, CDR2 FNYEAQ. J lost 7 bases, V lost 3 bases, and 9 bases had no gene match. The CDR3 is 15 residues long. CDR3 loop: CASSLTQGSGNTQYF. As DNA, the CDR3 is TGTGCCAGCAGCTTGACCCAGGGTAGCGGGAATACGCAGTATTTT.

This clone was found once. The rearrangement links TRBV27 to TRBJ1-2, with D possibly being TRBD1 (6 bases). From germline, CDR1 is MNHEY and CDR2 SMNVEV (reference sequence). This CDR3 has 14 amino acids. V shed 6 bases and J shed 5 bases, with 16 bases lying between them. CDR3 residues: CASRATGTRYGYTF. The CDR3 DNA follows: TGTGCCAGCAGAGCTACCGGGACAAGATATGGCTACACCTTC.

The rearrangement joins TRBV19 to TRBJ1-2, with D possibly being TRBD1 (5 bases). V lost 8 bases and J 6 bases, leaving 16 bases between the germline ends. The CDR3 runs 13 residues. Germline CDR1 LNHDA, CDR2 SQIVND (reference sequence). CDR3 loop: CASFEGEKDGYTF. The CDR3 coding sequence is TGTGCCAGTTTCGAAGGGGAAAAAGATGGCTACACCTTC.

The gene calls are TRBV13 and TRBJ2-1; 10 nucleotides align to TRBD2. CDR3 length equals 15 residues. V was pared by 5 bases and J by 3 bases, with 4 bases of the junction left unmatched. Germline V gives CDR1 PRHDT, CDR2 FYEKMQ (reference sequence). Written as DNA, the CDR3 is TGTGCCAGCAGCCTTAGCGGGAGGCTCTACAATGAGCAGTTCTTC. It yields the protein CASSLSGRLYNEQFF. Full variable domain (missing parts from reference TRBV13 and TRBJ2-1): AAGVIQSPRHLIKEKRETATLKCYPIPRHDTVYWYQQGPGQDPQFLISFYEKMQSDKGSIPDRFSAQQFSDYHSELNMSSLELGDSALYFCASSLSGRLYNEQFFGPGTRLTVL.

This clone was counted a few times. V and J are TRBV5-1 and TRBJ1-5; 9 bases agree with TRBD1. The trim removed 3 bases at V and 5 bases at J, leaving 9 bases unmatched. This CDR3 spans 16 amino acids. CDR1 SGHRS and CDR2 YFSETQ come from the germline V gene. CDR3 sequence (DNA): TGCGCCAGCAGCTCGGGACAGGGATTTGGTGATCAGCCCCAGCATTTT. The encoded protein is CASSSGQGFGDQPQHF. Filled out from reference TRBV5-1 and TRBJ1-5, the complete variable domain reads KAGVTQTPRYLIKTRGQQVTLSCSPISGHRSVSWYQQTPGQGLQFLFEYFSETQRNKGNFPGRFSGRQFSNSRSEMNVSTLELGDSALYLCASSSGQGFGDQPQHFGDGTRLSIL.

The J gene is TRBJ1-5, the V gene TRBV2; TRBD1 agrees at 9 bases. Germline trimming cut 8 bases from V and 2 bases from J; bases unmatched to any gene: 19. The CDR3 has 19 residues. CDR1 is SNHLY, CDR2 FYNNEI, per germline. In nucleotides, the CDR3 is TGTGCCAGCGCCGGGACAGGGAAAATTTTACGGGTAGGCAATCAGCCCCAGCATTTT. It is translated as CASAGTGKILRVGNQPQHF.

V and J are TRBV30 and TRBJ2-5; 11 bases line up with TRBD2. This CDR3 contains 14 residues. The V segment lost 8 bases and the J segment 2 bases; nucleotides outside the gene matches: 7. Per germline, CDR1 GTSNPN and CDR2 SVGIG (reference sequence). CDR3 region: CARTGTSGQETQYF. CDR3 coding DNA: TGTGCCCGAACCGGGACTAGCGGACAAGAGACCCAGTACTTC.

The rearrangement joins TRBV19 to TRBJ1-3; D gene ambiguous. Germline V gives CDR1 LNHDA, CDR2 SQIVND (reference sequence). Trimming took off 7 bases at V and 4 bases at J, with 14 bases between the two ends. This CDR3 is 14 amino acids long. CDR3 amino acids: CASKSTRPGNTIYF. CDR3 nucleotide sequence: TGTGCCAGTAAGAGCACCAGGCCAGGAAACACCATATATTTT.

The V gene is TRBV30, the J gene TRBJ1-1, with a tentative D call TRBD1 (5 bases). Germline CDR1 GTSNPN, CDR2 SVGIG (reference sequence). The CDR3 is made up of 12 amino acids. Trimming took 5 bases from V and 4 from J, leaving 11 bases between them. As DNA, the CDR3 is TGTGCCTGGGATGCACAGGTCACTGAAGCTTTCTTT. Its translation is CAWDAQVTEAFF.

This clone appeared a few times. CDR3 coding DNA: TGCGCCAGCAGCCAAGACAGGCGCTCTGGAAACACCATATATTTT. Its translation: CASSQDRRSGNTIYF. This chain connects TRBV4-3 to TRBJ1-3; D is unclear. CDR1 is LGHNA, CDR2 YSLEER, per germline. With 0 bases removed from V and 0 bases from J, the gap between germline ends came to 6 bases. The CDR3 is made up of 15 amino acids.

The chain has TRBV29-1 and TRBJ2-7; 8 positions match TRBD1. V lost 1 base to trimming and J lost 3 bases; unmatched junction nucleotides: 2. Germline assignment: CDR1 SQVTM and CDR2 ANQGSEA. The CDR3 has 13 residues. Written as DNA, the CDR3 is TGCAGCGTTGAAGGGACAGGGCGCTACGAGCAGTACTTC. It is translated as CSVEGTGRYEQYF.

In DNA form, the CDR3 reads TGTGCCAGCAGGGGGACAGCCTACGAGCAGTACTTC. Protein sequence: CASRGTAYEQYF. V is TRBV12-3 or TRBV12-4 and J is TRBJ2-7, with 7 bases that match TRBD1. There are 12 residues in the CDR3. J gave up 2 bases and V 6 bases, and 1 base lay outside the gene matches.